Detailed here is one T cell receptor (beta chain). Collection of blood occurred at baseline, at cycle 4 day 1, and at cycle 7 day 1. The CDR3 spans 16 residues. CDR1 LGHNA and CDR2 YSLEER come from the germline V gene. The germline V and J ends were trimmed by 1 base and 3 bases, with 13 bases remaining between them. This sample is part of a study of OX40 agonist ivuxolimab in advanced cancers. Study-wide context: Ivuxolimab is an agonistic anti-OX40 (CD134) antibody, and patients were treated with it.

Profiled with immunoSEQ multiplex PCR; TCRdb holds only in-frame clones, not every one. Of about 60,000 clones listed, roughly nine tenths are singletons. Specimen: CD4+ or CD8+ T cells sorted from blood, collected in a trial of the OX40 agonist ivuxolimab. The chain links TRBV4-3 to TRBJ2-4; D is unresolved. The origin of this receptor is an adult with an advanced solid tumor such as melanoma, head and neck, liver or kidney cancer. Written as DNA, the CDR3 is TGCGCCAGCAGCCAAGGAATTGACGGAGTCAAAAACATTCAGTACTTC. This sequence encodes CASSQGIDGVKNIQYF.